These T cell receptor beta chains were read from a single sample in a study of blood T cell repertoires in COVID-19. Sequenced by immunoSEQ multiplex PCR; TCRdb stores in-frame clones only, minus some. Here the sample spans tens of thousands of clones, around four fifths being singletons. The source material was peripheral blood. These receptors all stem from a woman in her fifties or sixties with acute or convalescent COVID-19. Both conserved end residues are part of each CDR3. A D gene is named only where the DNA matches it firmly. Clone size is shown for a subset of rows, as once, few, many or a class of expanded clone.

J gene: TRBJ2-7; D gene: TRBD2; clone size: -; V gene: TRBV7-2; CDR3 protein: CASRGSGIYEQYF; CDR3 DNA: TGTGCCAGCAGAGGTAGCGGGATCTACGAGCAGTACTTC
J gene: TRBJ2-4; D gene: -; clone size: -; V gene: TRBV29-1; CDR3 protein: CSVSFNSENIQYF; CDR3 DNA: TGCAGCGTCAGTTTCAACAGTGAAAACATTCAGTACTTC
J gene: TRBJ1-1; D gene: -; clone size: -; V gene: TRBV7-9; CDR3 protein: CASSPLTGMNTEAFF; CDR3 DNA: TGTGCCAGCAGCCCCCTCACAGGGATGAACACTGAAGCTTTCTTT
J gene: TRBJ1-4; D gene: TRBD1; clone size: -; V gene: TRBV25-1; CDR3 protein: CASSEWTGVPSAEKLFF; CDR3 DNA: TGTGCCAGCAGTGAATGGACAGGGGTCCCCTCTGCTGAAAAACTGTTTTTT
J gene: TRBJ2-6; D gene: -; clone size: -; V gene: TRBV7-3; CDR3 protein: CASSYSSGANVLTF; CDR3 DNA: TGTGCCAGCAGCTATAGCTCTGGGGCCAACGTCCTGACTTTC
J gene: TRBJ2-7; D gene: TRBD2; clone size: -; V gene: TRBV7-6; CDR3 protein: CASSSSYSGTPYEQYF; CDR3 DNA: TGTGCCAGCAGCTCTTCCTATAGCGGGACCCCCTACGAGCAGTACTTC
J gene: TRBJ2-3; D gene: -; clone size: -; V gene: TRBV7-3; CDR3 protein: CASSLAADTQYF; CDR3 DNA: TGTGCCAGCAGCTTAGCGGCAGATACGCAGTATTTT
J gene: TRBJ2-3; D gene: -; clone size: -; V gene: TRBV27; CDR3 protein: CASSLTGLYTDTQYF; CDR3 DNA: TGTGCCAGCAGTTTAACAGGGCTATACACAGATACGCAGTATTTT
J gene: TRBJ2-5; D gene: -; clone size: -; V gene: TRBV5-1; CDR3 protein: CASSSTGQETQYF; CDR3 DNA: TGCGCCAGCAGCTCGACAGGTCAAGAGACCCAGTACTTC
J gene: TRBJ2-5; D gene: TRBD2; clone size: -; V gene: TRBV5-1; CDR3 protein: CASSFGLAGPSQETQYF; CDR3 DNA: TGCGCCAGCAGCTTCGGCCTAGCGGGCCCCTCGCAAGAGACCCAGTACTTC
J gene: TRBJ1-3; D gene: -; clone size: -; V gene: TRBV25-1; CDR3 protein: CASSEAGGSGNTIYF; CDR3 DNA: TGTGCCAGCAGTGAAGCGGGGGGCTCTGGAAACACCATATATTTT
J gene: TRBJ2-2; D gene: -; clone size: -; V gene: TRBV7-3; CDR3 protein: CASSLSGFNTGELFF; CDR3 DNA: TGTGCCAGCAGCTTATCGGGTTTTAACACCGGGGAGCTGTTTTTT
J gene: TRBJ1-1; D gene: -; clone size: few; V gene: TRBV7-2; CDR3 protein: CASSLYDGLGTEAFF; CDR3 DNA: TGTGCCAGCAGCTTATATGATGGGCTGGGCACTGAAGCTTTCTTT
J gene: TRBJ2-2; D gene: TRBD1; clone size: -; V gene: TRBV10-3; CDR3 protein: CAIGSGTGVRSPLKTGELFF; CDR3 DNA: TGTGCCATCGGATCCGGGACAGGGGTCCGTTCCCCCCTCAAGACCGGGGAGCTGTTTTTT
J gene: TRBJ1-1; D gene: TRBD1; clone size: -; V gene: TRBV6-5; CDR3 protein: CASSPQGGTEAFF; CDR3 DNA: TGTGCCAGCAGTCCACAGGGGGGCACTGAAGCTTTCTTT
J gene: TRBJ2-1; D gene: TRBD2; clone size: -; V gene: TRBV6-5; CDR3 protein: CASTGLAHEQFF; CDR3 DNA: TGTGCCAGTACGGGACTAGCGCATGAGCAGTTCTTC
J gene: TRBJ2-2; D gene: -; clone size: -; V gene: TRBV2; CDR3 protein: CASKEGAIQRPGELFF; CDR3 DNA: TGTGCCAGCAAAGAAGGAGCTATCCAGCGGCCCGGGGAGCTGTTTTTT
J gene: TRBJ1-4; D gene: TRBD1; clone size: -; V gene: TRBV4-1; CDR3 protein: CASSHPGGDEKLFF; CDR3 DNA: TGCGCCAGCAGCCACCCAGGGGGCGATGAAAAACTGTTTTTT
J gene: TRBJ2-3; D gene: TRBD2; clone size: once; V gene: TRBV19; CDR3 protein: CASRVGGLGLAGTDTQYF; CDR3 DNA: TGTGCCAGTAGGGTGGGGGGGCTCGGACTAGCGGGCACAGATACGCAGTATTTT
J gene: TRBJ1-4; D gene: -; clone size: -; V gene: TRBV18; CDR3 protein: CASSPLFRVTGEKLFF; CDR3 DNA: TGTGCCAGCTCACCACTTTTCCGGGTCACGGGTGAAAAACTGTTTTTT
J gene: TRBJ1-5; D gene: TRBD1; clone size: -; V gene: TRBV5-5; CDR3 protein: CASSERTGFGQPQHF; CDR3 DNA: TGTGCCAGCAGCGAAAGGACAGGGTTCGGTCAGCCCCAGCATTTT
J gene: TRBJ2-2; D gene: -; clone size: -; V gene: TRBV5-1; CDR3 protein: CASSQGGLNTGELFF; CDR3 DNA: TGCGCCAGCAGCCAGGGGGGTTTGAACACCGGGGAGCTGTTTTTT
J gene: TRBJ2-5; D gene: -; clone size: few; V gene: TRBV7-2; CDR3 protein: CASNNGQPQETQYF; CDR3 DNA: TGTGCCAGCAACAACGGACAGCCCCAAGAGACCCAGTACTTC
J gene: TRBJ1-5; D gene: -; clone size: -; V gene: TRBV30; CDR3 protein: CAWSKQGEQPQHF; CDR3 DNA: TGTGCCTGGAGTAAACAGGGTGAGCAGCCCCAGCATTTT